Listed below are T cell receptor beta chains from one sample, sequenced in a study of blood T cell repertoires in COVID-19. Profiling relied on immunoSEQ multiplex PCR, and the TCRdb table lists in-frame clones only, not all of them. The sample records 150,000 to 200,000 clones, about 92% being singletons. The sequencing input was peripheral blood. The receptors originated from a man aged 25 to 40 with COVID-19, enrolled during active disease. Each CDR3 is given with its conserved first and last residue. The D gene is left open where the match is weak. The listing skips clone size in some rows; elsewhere it reads once, few, many or a size class.

size	V	D	J	CDR3	DNA
-	TRBV27	-	TRBJ2-7	CASSLSSMRSYEQYF	TGTGCCAGCAGTTTATCATCCATGCGCTCCTACGAGCAGTACTTC
-	TRBV10-3	TRBD2	TRBJ2-1	CAISGSMTPGGRYNEQFF	TGTGCCATCAGTGGATCAATGACACCGGGAGGGCGGTACAATGAGCAGTTCTTC
-	TRBV28	TRBD1	TRBJ2-6	CASSTPRQGAYGANVLTF	TGTGCCAGCAGTACCCCTCGCCAGGGGGCGTACGGGGCCAACGTCCTGACTTTC
-	TRBV28	TRBD1	TRBJ1-3	CASTVTGGTNTIYF	TGTGCCAGCACCGTTACAGGGGGGACGAACACCATATATTTT
-	TRBV19	TRBD2	TRBJ2-1	CASRPLAVPYNEQFF	TGTGCCAGTAGGCCACTAGCGGTTCCCTACAATGAGCAGTTCTTC
-	TRBV28	TRBD2	TRBJ2-1	CASSFRLAGKGNEQFF	TGTGCCAGCAGTTTTCGTCTAGCGGGAAAGGGGAATGAGCAGTTCTTC
-	TRBV30	-	TRBJ2-1	CAWSVRQEGQFF	TGTGCCTGGAGTGTACGACAAGAGGGGCAGTTCTTC
-	TRBV7-8	TRBD2	TRBJ2-1	CASSLATGGAMDEQFF	TGTGCCAGCAGCTTAGCGACGGGGGGGGCCATGGATGAGCAGTTCTTC
-	TRBV5-4	-	TRBJ2-1	CASALVAASYNEQFF	TGTGCCAGCGCTCTGGTAGCGGCCTCCTACAATGAGCAGTTCTTC
-	TRBV10-3	TRBD2	TRBJ2-7	CATGGTSSYEQYF	TGTGCCACCGGCGGGACTAGTTCCTACGAGCAGTACTTC
-	TRBV29-1	TRBD1	TRBJ2-3	CSVEGDLPGTGLTDTQYF	TGCAGCGTTGAAGGGGATTTGCCCGGGACAGGGTTGACAGATACGCAGTATTTT
-	TRBV27	TRBD1	TRBJ1-5	CASRPGQGWGFQPQHF	TGTGCCAGCAGACCGGGACAGGGTTGGGGCTTTCAGCCCCAGCATTTT
-	TRBV5-6	TRBD2	TRBJ2-3	CASSELAGASTDTQYF	TGTGCCAGCAGCGAGCTAGCGGGGGCTAGCACAGATACGCAGTATTTT
-	TRBV6-2/TRBV6-3	TRBD1	TRBJ2-3	CASSPGTGGGTDTQYF	TGTGCCAGCAGTCCCGGGACAGGGGGAGGCACAGATACGCAGTATTTT
-	TRBV5-1	-	TRBJ2-7	CASSLTGLANEQYF	TGCGCCAGCAGCTTGACAGGGCTCGCCAACGAGCAGTACTTC
-	TRBV7-2	TRBD1	TRBJ2-6	CASSNGQGAAGANVLTF	TGTGCCAGCAGTAACGGACAGGGAGCAGCTGGGGCCAACGTCCTGACTTTC
-	TRBV28	-	TRBJ1-1	CASSFFVRGTEAFF	TGTGCCAGCAGTTTTTTTGTCAGGGGCACTGAAGCTTTCTTT
-	TRBV9	-	TRBJ1-2	CASSGGGGRRYGYTF	TGTGCCAGCAGCGGAGGCGGGGGGCGGCGTTATGGCTACACCTTC
-	TRBV5-5	-	TRBJ1-4	CASSLWQDEKLFF	TGTGCCAGCAGCTTGTGGCAGGATGAAAAACTGTTTTTT
-	TRBV4-1	-	TRBJ1-5	CASSQDPSQGARNQPQHF	TGCGCCAGCAGCCAAGATCCGTCCCAGGGCGCGAGGAATCAGCCCCAGCATTTT
once	TRBV5-6	-	TRBJ2-7	CASSLSGDYEQYF	TGTGCCAGCAGCTTGTCAGGGGACTACGAGCAGTACTTC
-	TRBV4-1	TRBD1	TRBJ1-5	CASSQGTASNQPQHF	TGCGCCAGCAGCCAGGGGACAGCTAGCAATCAGCCCCAGCATTTT
-	TRBV6-1	-	TRBJ1-5	CASGQSAYQPQHF	TGTGCCAGCGGGCAGTCAGCCTATCAGCCCCAGCATTTT
-	TRBV6-2/TRBV6-3	-	TRBJ1-1	CASSTWGVSNTEAFF	TGTGCCAGCAGTACCTGGGGGGTGTCGAACACTGAGGCTTTCTTT
few	TRBV19	-	TRBJ2-7	CASRRDGTPTYEQYF	TGTGCCAGTAGAAGAGACGGGACACCGACTTACGAGCAGTACTTC
-	TRBV28	TRBD2	TRBJ2-7	CASSFASGGSYEQYF	TGTGCCAGCAGTTTCGCTAGCGGGGGCTCCTACGAGCAGTACTTC
-	TRBV19	TRBD1	TRBJ1-5	CASSLGQGAIQPQHF	TGTGCCAGTAGTCTTGGACAGGGGGCAATTCAGCCCCAGCATTTT
-	TRBV30	-	TRBJ2-3	CAWSPLSSTDTQYF	TGTGCCTGGAGCCCCCTCTCTAGCACAGATACGCAGTATTTT
-	TRBV5-1	TRBD2	TRBJ2-7	CASSKIGGLAGDEQYF	TGCGCCAGCAGCAAAATCGGCGGACTAGCGGGAGACGAGCAGTACTTC
-	TRBV7-3	TRBD2	TRBJ2-3	CASSLMGLASGVSDTQYF	TGTGCCAGCAGCTTAATGGGCTTGGCTAGCGGGGTCTCAGATACGCAGTATTTT
once	TRBV28	-	TRBJ1-1	CASRLQTGFTEAFF	TGTGCCAGCAGGCTACAAACAGGGTTCACTGAAGCTTTCTTT
few	TRBV28	-	TRBJ2-7	CASTLGAEQYF	TGTGCCAGCACTTTGGGGGCCGAGCAGTACTTC
-	TRBV7-9	-	TRBJ1-1	CASSLFPVDREAFF	TGTGCCAGCAGCTTATTTCCCGTCGACAGGGAAGCTTTCTTT
once	TRBV21-1	-	TRBJ2-7	CASSTCGPGLAGNEQYF	TGTGCCAGCAGCACCTGTGGACCGGGACTAGCGGGAAACGAGCAGTACTTC
-	TRBV7-2	TRBD1	TRBJ1-5	CASSFHRDRGRQPQHF	TGTGCCAGCAGCTTCCACCGGGACAGGGGGAGACAGCCCCAGCATTTT
-	TRBV5-1	TRBD2	TRBJ2-7	CASSLVSGGDYEQYF	TGCGCCAGCAGCTTGGTGTCGGGAGGAGACTACGAGCAGTACTTC
-	TRBV13	-	TRBJ2-3	CASSAGTTDTQYF	TGTGCCAGCTCGGCGGGGACCACAGATACGCAGTATTTT
-	TRBV5-1	TRBD1	TRBJ2-7	CASRMTGKPYEQYF	TGCGCCAGCAGAATGACAGGGAAACCCTACGAGCAGTACTTC
-	TRBV18	-	TRBJ2-2	CASSQSNTGELFF	TGTGCCAGCTCCCAATCGAACACCGGGGAGCTGTTTTTT
-	TRBV6-5	-	TRBJ1-1	CASSTLGGRNTEAFF	TGTGCCAGCAGTACCCTGGGTGGGAGAAACACTGAAGCTTTCTTT
-	TRBV6-5	TRBD1	TRBJ1-2	CASRPGQTYGYTF	TGTGCCAGCAGACCGGGACAGACCTATGGCTACACCTTC
-	TRBV7-2	-	TRBJ1-1	CASSPAREEAFF	TGTGCCAGCAGCCCGGCACGGGAAGAAGCTTTCTTT
-	TRBV12-5	TRBD1	TRBJ1-2	CASGNINQGARWYGYTF	TGTGCTAGTGGTAACATAAACCAGGGGGCGAGATGGTATGGCTACACCTTC
-	TRBV29-1	TRBD1	TRBJ1-1	CSVTGTANTEAFF	TGCAGCGTTACCGGGACAGCGAACACTGAAGCTTTCTTT
-	TRBV6-2/TRBV6-3	-	TRBJ2-3	CASSDQGGWADTQYF	TGTGCCAGCAGCGATCAGGGGGGATGGGCAGATACGCAGTATTTT
-	TRBV29-1	TRBD1	TRBJ1-2	CSVEHRGSYGYTF	TGCAGCGTTGAACACAGGGGCTCCTATGGCTACACCTTC
-	TRBV18	TRBD1	TRBJ1-1	CASSLQGAGEAFF	TGTGCCAGCTCACTACAGGGGGCTGGTGAAGCTTTCTTT
-	TRBV6-5	TRBD1	TRBJ1-1	CASSLNRGPGTEAFF	TGTGCCAGCAGTTTAAACAGGGGGCCTGGCACTGAAGCTTTCTTT
-	TRBV28	TRBD1	TRBJ1-2	CASISTGGRGGYGYTF	TGTGCCAGCATCTCGACAGGGGGCCGCGGTGGCTATGGCTACACCTTC
-	TRBV19	-	TRBJ1-5	CASTLLGTSVPNQPQHF	TGTGCCAGTACCCTTTTAGGGACATCCGTCCCCAATCAGCCCCAGCATTTT
-	TRBV4-3	TRBD2	TRBJ2-2	CASSPIGLAGDTGELFF	TGCGCCAGCAGCCCTATCGGACTAGCGGGGGACACCGGGGAGCTGTTTTTT
-	TRBV30	-	TRBJ2-2	CAWSGSPGGELFF	TGTGCCTGGAGTGGCAGTCCGGGAGGGGAGCTGTTTTTT
-	TRBV11-2	TRBD1	TRBJ2-7	CASSLPGTGGYEQYF	TGTGCCAGCAGTCTACCCGGGACAGGGGGCTACGAGCAGTACTTC
-	TRBV3-1/TRBV3-2	TRBD1	TRBJ1-3	CASSQTGGSGNTIYF	TGTGCCAGCAGCCAAACAGGGGGCTCTGGAAACACCATATATTTT
-	TRBV28	TRBD1	TRBJ1-2	CASSQTGAVIGYTF	TGTGCCAGCAGTCAGACAGGGGCGGTTATTGGCTACACCTTC